Sequencing of this T cell receptor (beta chain) was carried out in a study of T cell responses to AZD1222 COVID-19 vaccine. Repertoires were generated with immunoSEQ multiplex PCR, while TCRdb's copy carries only in-frame clones and drops some. The sample has 120,000 or so clones, just over 90% seen once. Trimming shortened V by 4 bases and J by 1 base, and 21 bases separated the two germline ends. Per the germline V gene, CDR1 is SGHNT and CDR2 is YYREEE (reference sequence). The CDR3 runs to 17 residues. Second doses were pooled across both intervals (about 4 or about 12 weeks). Findings of the study overall: CD4 TCRs linked to vaccination spanned spike, dominating at 160-218 and 743-854. As reported, nearly half of all spike-specific TCRs target variant regions that are unmutated. White British people made up most donors, females outnumbered males, and clonal diversity was possibly underestimated.

As regards this clone: Its antigen is currently unknown.

This chain joins TRBV5-4 and TRBJ2-7, with D perhaps assigned TRBD1 or TRBD2 (5 bases each). The material was peripheral blood, obtained 28 days after the second AZD1222 dose. The clonotype was recovered from an adult who received the AZD1222 COVID-19 vaccine. CDR3 in amino acids: CASSAKTISGPSYEQYF. The CDR3 DNA is TGTGCCAGCAGCGCCAAAACGATTTCGGGACCGTCCTACGAGCAGTACTTC.